Listed below are T cell receptor beta chains from one sample, sequenced in a study of chemoradiotherapy in HPV16-positive cancers. Method: immunoSEQ multiplex PCR; TCRdb's copy keeps in-frame clones and lacks some. The top ten hold under 5.5% of the sample, which has under 50,000 clones, about 77% seen once. Specimen: blood, collected from a patient who underwent chemoradiotherapy. Receptors were obtained from a human donor with HPV-associated anogenital cancer. The CDR3 runs from the conserved cysteine through the conserved F or W. A D gene is named only where the DNA matches it firmly. Not every row has a clone size; where given, it reads once, few, many or a size class.

j_gene | d_gene | abundance | v_gene | CDR3aa | CDR3nt
TRBJ1-5 | NA | once | TRBV28 | CASSSGGQPQHF | TGTGCCAGCAGTTCGGGGGGACAGCCCCAGCATTTT
TRBJ1-6 | TRBD1 | NA | TRBV6-1 | CASSDDRGSPLHF | TGTGCCAGCAGTGACGACAGGGGATCACCCCTCCACTTT
TRBJ2-1 | NA | once | TRBV5-1 | CASSFSGPETWFF | TGCGCCAGCAGCTTTTCTGGGCCCGAGACGTGGTTCTTC
TRBJ1-2 | NA | NA | TRBV2 | CASHSPTQTYGYTF | TGTGCCAGCCACTCCCCCACGCAGACCTATGGCTACACCTTC
TRBJ1-5 | NA | NA | TRBV5-1 | CASSLTRTRQLNQPQHF | TGCGCCAGCAGCCTAACCCGGACGAGGCAGCTAAATCAGCCCCAGCATTTT
TRBJ2-7 | NA | NA | TRBV2 | CASDPDSTYEQYF | TGTGCCAGCGACCCAGACAGTACCTACGAGCAGTACTTC
TRBJ1-4 | NA | NA | TRBV4-1 | CASSQEPGRTGNEKLFF | TGCGCCAGCAGCCAGGAGCCAGGGAGGACGGGGAATGAAAAACTGTTTTTT
TRBJ2-6 | TRBD1 | NA | TRBV7-6 | CASSSTGTGANVLTF | TGTGCCAGCAGCTCGACAGGGACTGGGGCCAACGTCCTGACTTTC
TRBJ1-2 | NA | NA | TRBV12-5 | CASGLPPREGYGYTF | TGTGCTAGTGGTCTACCCCCAAGGGAGGGCTATGGCTACACCTTC
TRBJ2-7 | NA | NA | TRBV10-3 | CAISESLGLEQYF | TGTGCCATCAGTGAGTCTCTGGGGCTCGAGCAGTACTTC
TRBJ2-3 | TRBD1 | NA | TRBV7-9 | CASSQRNRGPTDTQYF | TGTGCCAGCAGCCAGCGAAACAGGGGGCCCACAGATACGCAGTATTTT
TRBJ2-5 | NA | NA | TRBV2 | CASTAGETQYF | TGTGCCAGCACGGCGGGGGAGACCCAGTACTTC
TRBJ2-3 | TRBD2 | NA | TRBV7-2 | CASSSNSGGNTDTQYF | TGTGCCAGCAGCTCCAATAGCGGGGGGAACACAGATACGCAGTATTTT
TRBJ1-5 | NA | NA | TRBV2 | CASNMYGGGVAGQPQHF | TGTGCCAGCAATATGTATGGGGGGGGAGTCGCAGGGCAGCCCCAGCATTTT
TRBJ2-6 | NA | NA | TRBV9 | CASSISSGANVLTF | TGTGCCAGCAGCATAAGCTCTGGGGCCAACGTCCTGACTTTC
TRBJ2-5 | NA | NA | TRBV4-3 | CASSQVGRPQETQYF | TGCGCCAGCAGCCAAGTTGGCAGGCCCCAAGAGACCCAGTACTTC
TRBJ2-5 | NA | once | TRBV20-1 | CSASVAETQYF | TGCAGTGCTAGCGTGGCGGAGACCCAGTACTTC
TRBJ2-5 | NA | NA | TRBV2 | CASSEQREETQYF | TGTGCCAGCAGTGAACAGCGAGAGGAGACCCAGTACTTC
TRBJ2-5 | NA | once | TRBV19 | CASSLGTSQTQYF | TGTGCCAGTAGTCTGGGGACTTCCCAGACCCAGTACTTC
TRBJ1-1 | NA | NA | TRBV5-6 | CASSPDENTEAFF | TGTGCCAGCAGCCCCGACGAGAACACTGAAGCTTTCTTT
TRBJ2-3 | TRBD1 | NA | TRBV29-1 | CSAIRDRGFDTQYF | TGCAGCGCCATCCGGGACAGGGGTTTCGATACGCAGTATTTT
TRBJ2-1 | NA | NA | TRBV14 | CASSQEVGRGFYNEQFF | TGTGCCAGCAGCCAAGAAGTGGGCAGGGGATTCTACAATGAGCAGTTCTTC
TRBJ1-3 | NA | NA | TRBV6-5 | CASSYDRSDTIYF | TGTGCCAGCAGTTACGACAGATCTGACACCATATATTTT
TRBJ2-5 | TRBD2 | NA | TRBV7-2 | CASTESGVVETQYF | TGTGCCAGCACCGAGAGCGGGGTGGTAGAGACCCAGTACTTC
TRBJ1-4 | TRBD1 | NA | TRBV29-1 | CSGLDRGEKLFF | TGCAGCGGATTAGACAGGGGTGAAAAACTGTTTTTT
TRBJ2-1 | TRBD2 | NA | TRBV9 | CASSVTAGGGSNEQFF | TGTGCCAGCAGCGTAACAGCGGGGGGAGGAAGCAATGAGCAGTTCTTC
TRBJ2-2 | TRBD2 | NA | TRBV5-4 | CASSPRAGGPPGELFF | TGTGCCAGCAGCCCGAGAGCGGGGGGGCCCCCCGGGGAGCTGTTTTTT
TRBJ2-7 | TRBD1 | NA | TRBV5-6 | CASSWDRTFYEQYF | TGTGCCAGCAGCTGGGACAGGACGTTCTACGAGCAGTACTTC
TRBJ1-1 | NA | NA | TRBV6-1 | CASSEAFEWGTEAFF | TGTGCCAGCAGTGAAGCGTTCGAGTGGGGCACTGAAGCTTTCTTT
TRBJ1-5 | NA | NA | TRBV13 | CASSLGLQPQHF | TGTGCCAGCAGCTTAGGTTTGCAGCCCCAGCATTTT
TRBJ2-7 | TRBD2 | NA | TRBV7-2 | CASSPTSGTYEQYF | TGTGCCAGCAGCCCGACTAGCGGTACCTACGAGCAGTACTTC
TRBJ2-7 | NA | NA | TRBV29-1 | CSVRGLSLYEQYF | TGCAGCGTTCGGGGACTTTCCCTCTACGAGCAGTACTTC
TRBJ2-2 | NA | NA | TRBV10-3 | CAIRLSNTGELFF | TGTGCCATCAGGCTTTCGAACACCGGGGAGCTGTTTTTT
TRBJ2-5 | NA | NA | TRBV6-5 | CASSYYTTDQETQYF | TGTGCCAGCAGTTACTATACGACAGACCAAGAGACCCAGTACTTC
TRBJ2-3 | NA | NA | TRBV7-7 | CASSPVRRTDTQYF | TGTGCCAGCAGCCCCGTCAGGCGCACAGATACGCAGTATTTT
TRBJ1-4 | TRBD1 | NA | TRBV9 | CASSVASGGRSEKLFF | TGTGCCAGCAGCGTAGCCTCAGGGGGCCGTAGTGAAAAACTGTTTTTT
TRBJ1-1 | NA | NA | TRBV29-1 | CSVEGRHVTEAFF | TGCAGCGTGGAGGGACGGCATGTCACTGAAGCTTTCTTT
TRBJ1-3 | NA | NA | TRBV9 | CASSVGRGAGNTIYF | TGTGCCAGCAGCGTGGGGAGGGGCGCGGGAAACACCATATATTTT
TRBJ1-2 | NA | NA | TRBV6-5 | CASSPWAVNYGYTF | TGTGCCAGCAGCCCCTGGGCGGTAAACTATGGCTACACCTTC
TRBJ1-6 | TRBD1 | NA | TRBV19 | CASSSSGGTVYSPLHF | TGTGCCAGTAGTTCATCAGGGGGGACCGTTTATTCACCCCTCCACTTT
TRBJ1-5 | TRBD1 | NA | TRBV5-6 | CASSLLTGQGEPQHF | TGTGCCAGCAGCTTGCTGACAGGACAGGGGGAGCCCCAGCATTTT
TRBJ1-2 | TRBD1 | few | TRBV29-1 | CSTHTGAEGYTF | TGCAGCACCCATACAGGGGCTGAGGGCTACACCTTC
TRBJ2-1 | NA | NA | TRBV5-1 | CASRRDSYEQFF | TGCGCCAGCAGACGAGACAGCTATGAGCAGTTCTTC
TRBJ1-5 | NA | few | TRBV19 | CASSIGPGQPQHF | TGTGCCAGTAGTATTGGGCCGGGGCAGCCCCAGCATTTT
TRBJ1-5 | NA | NA | TRBV5-1 | CASSPAGARVQYSNQPQHF | TGCGCCAGCAGCCCGGCAGGGGCCAGGGTTCAGTATAGCAATCAGCCCCAGCATTTT
TRBJ2-2 | TRBD1 | NA | TRBV5-1 | CASSYGQGARTGELFF | TGCGCCAGCAGCTACGGACAGGGGGCAAGGACCGGGGAGCTGTTTTTT
TRBJ1-1 | NA | NA | TRBV9 | CASSVNWGTGGEAFF | TGTGCCAGCAGCGTAAACTGGGGCACCGGCGGTGAAGCTTTCTTT
TRBJ2-4 | TRBD1 | NA | TRBV9 | CASSLTGPGDIQYF | TGTGCCAGCAGCCTGACAGGGCCTGGGGACATTCAGTACTTC
TRBJ1-2 | TRBD1 | NA | TRBV19 | CASSTNAGGNYGYTF | TGTGCCAGTAGTACAAATGCAGGGGGAAACTATGGCTACACCTTC
TRBJ2-7 | NA | NA | TRBV19 | CASRALDQLSEQYF | TGTGCCAGTAGGGCCTTGGATCAGTTAAGCGAGCAGTACTTC
TRBJ2-7 | TRBD1 | NA | TRBV6-5 | CASSYEPTGIHEQYF | TGTGCCAGCAGTTACGAGCCGACAGGGATCCACGAGCAGTACTTC
TRBJ1-5 | TRBD1 | NA | TRBV30 | CAWRGQGLANQPQHF | TGTGCCTGGAGGGGACAGGGTTTGGCCAATCAGCCCCAGCATTTT
TRBJ2-1 | TRBD2 | NA | TRBV6-5 | CASSYTLTGGQNEQFF | TGTGCCAGCAGTTACACACTGACGGGGGGGCAAAATGAGCAGTTCTTC